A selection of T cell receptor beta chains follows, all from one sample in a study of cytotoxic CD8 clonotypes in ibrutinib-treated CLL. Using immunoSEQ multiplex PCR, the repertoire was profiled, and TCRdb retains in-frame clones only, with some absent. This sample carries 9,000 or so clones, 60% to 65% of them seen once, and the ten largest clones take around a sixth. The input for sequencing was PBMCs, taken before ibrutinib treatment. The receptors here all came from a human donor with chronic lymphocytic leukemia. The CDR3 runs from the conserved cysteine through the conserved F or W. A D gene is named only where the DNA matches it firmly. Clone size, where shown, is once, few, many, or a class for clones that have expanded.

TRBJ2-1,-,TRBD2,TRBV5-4,TGTGCCAGCAGCTTTAGCGGGACTTCCTACAATGAGCAGTTCTTC,CASSFSGTSYNEQFF
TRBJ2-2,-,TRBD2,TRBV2,TGTGCCAGCAGCATCCCTAGCGGGACGGCGAACACCGGGGAGCTGTTTTTT,CASSIPSGTANTGELFF
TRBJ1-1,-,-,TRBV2,TGTGCCAGCCACCTCGACATAACCAACACTGAAGCTTTCTTT,CASHLDITNTEAFF
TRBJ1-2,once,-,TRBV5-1,TGCGCCAGCAAGAGGGAATCGGGTAACTATGGCTACACCTTC,CASKRESGNYGYTF
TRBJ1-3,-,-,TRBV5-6,TGTGCCAGCAGCTTGGCCTCAGCTGGAAACACCATATATTTT,CASSLASAGNTIYF
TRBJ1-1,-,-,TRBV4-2,TGTGCCAGCAGCCAAGAGGGCCTCACTGAAGCTTTCTTT,CASSQEGLTEAFF
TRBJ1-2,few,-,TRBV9,TGTGCCAGCAGCGTAGCACTGCTAGGGCATGGCTACACCTTC,CASSVALLGHGYTF
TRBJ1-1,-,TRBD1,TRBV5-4,TGTGCCAGCAGCTTGGGGCTGACAGGGAACATGAACACTGAAGCTTTCTTT,CASSLGLTGNMNTEAFF
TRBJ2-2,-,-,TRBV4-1,TGCGCCAGCAGCCTTTCAATAGTCGCCACCGGGGAGCTGTTTTTT,CASSLSIVATGELFF
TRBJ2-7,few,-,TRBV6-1,TGTGCCAGCAGTGTGATGGGAGGCGAGCAGTACTTC,CASSVMGGEQYF
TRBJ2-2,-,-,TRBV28,TGTGCCAGCAGTTTGCAGGGGCGCACCGGGGAGCTGTTTTTT,CASSLQGRTGELFF
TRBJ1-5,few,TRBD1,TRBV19,TGTGCCAGTAGTATTGCAGGGGGCTTTCAGCCCCAGCATTTT,CASSIAGGFQPQHF
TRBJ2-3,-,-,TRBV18,TGTGCCAGCTCACCTAGTACAGATACGCAGTATTTT,CASSPSTDTQYF
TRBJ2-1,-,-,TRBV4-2,TGTGCCAGCAGCCAGGGAGTGGAGGGGCAGTTCTTC,CASSQGVEGQFF
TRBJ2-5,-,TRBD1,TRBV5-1,TGCGCCAGCAGAATGAGGGGACAGGGTAGTTTGGAGACCCAGTACTTC,CASRMRGQGSLETQYF
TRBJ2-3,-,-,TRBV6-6,TGTGCCAGCAGCGTACTAGCAAGTGGCACAGATACGCAGTATTTT,CASSVLASGTDTQYF
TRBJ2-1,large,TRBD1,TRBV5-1,TGCGCCAGCAGCGCCGAACAGGGGGTCTCCTACAATGAGCAGTTCTTC,CASSAEQGVSYNEQFF
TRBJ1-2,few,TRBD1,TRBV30,TGTGCCTGGAGTGTAAGGACAGGGGGAGGTGGCTACACCTTC,CAWSVRTGGGGYTF
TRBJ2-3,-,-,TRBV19,TGTGCCAGTAGTATTGGTTGGGGAGATACGCAGTATTTT,CASSIGWGDTQYF
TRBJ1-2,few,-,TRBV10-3,TGTGCCATCATCCAAGACCCTACGGACGACTATGGCTACACCTTC,CAIIQDPTDDYGYTF
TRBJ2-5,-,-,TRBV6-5,TGTGCCAGCAGCATTCGGGAGACCCAGTACTTC,CASSIRETQYF
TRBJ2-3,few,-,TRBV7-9,TGTGCCAGCAGCTTAATACAGGGAACAGATACGCAGTATTTT,CASSLIQGTDTQYF